What follows are 22 T cell receptor beta chains derived from one specimen sequenced in a study of T cell responses to AZD1222 COVID-19 vaccine. Here immunoSEQ multiplex PCR was the method, and the copy in TCRdb shows in-frame clones only, minus some. Of about 100,000 clones in the sample, roughly 88% were seen once. The material sequenced was peripheral blood, taken on day 0 of AZD1222 vaccination. Receptors were obtained from an adult in good health.

The chain joins TRBV6-4 to TRBJ2-7; D uncertain. Germline-derived CDR1 and CDR2 are MRHNA and SNTAGT. CDR3 length: 16 residues. Between the trimmed V and J ends, which lost 5 bases and 1 base, there was a span of 18 bases. CDR3 protein: CASSQIPCYRSYEQYF. CDR3 bases: TGTGCCAGCAGTCAAATCCCGTGCTACAGATCCTACGAGCAGTACTTC.

This chain connects TRBV3-1 (or the pseudogene TRBV3-2) to TRBJ1-4; D is ambiguous. Germline CDR1 reads LGHDT; CDR2 reads YNNKEL (reference sequence). The CDR3 sequence is 11 residues long. Trimming left V 6 bases short and J 5 bases short, with 4 bases between. The CDR3 protein is CASSQNEKLFF. The CDR3 DNA sequence: TGTGCCAGCAGTCAAAATGAAAAACTGTTTTTT.

CDR3 amino acids: CASSLRDRTNYGYTF. CDR3 coding DNA: TGCGCCAGCAGCCTGAGGGACAGAACTAACTATGGCTACACCTTC. The chain carries TRBV5-1 and TRBJ1-2; 7 bases align to TRBD1. J lost 0 bases, V lost 4 bases, and 6 bases had no gene match. This CDR3 is 15 amino acids long. Germline-derived CDR1 and CDR2 are SGHRS and YFSETQ.

The gene calls are TRBV3-1 (or the pseudogene TRBV3-2) and TRBJ1-4; the D is unclear. The germline V gene encodes CDR1 LGHDT and CDR2 YNNKEL (reference sequence). The CDR3 contains 16 residues. V was shortened by 4 bases and J by 3 bases, with 15 bases between the two germline ends. The CDR3 loop is CASSRSGGTANEKLFF. The CDR3, as DNA: TGTGCCAGCAGCCGGAGCGGTGGAACGGCTAATGAAAAACTGTTTTTT.

The chain recombines TRBV7-2 with TRBJ2-2; a weak D match, TRBD2 (5 bases). The CDR3 runs 14 residues. V lost 6 bases and J 4 bases, leaving 12 bases between the germline ends. Germline assignment: CDR1 SGHTA and CDR2 FQGNSA. The CDR3 bases are TGTGCCAGCAGTTTGGTCGCGGGCACCGGGGAGCTGTTTTTT. Translation gives CASSLVAGTGELFF.

V gene TRBV2 combines with J gene TRBJ1-2; TRBD1 matches at 12 bases. Germline CDR1 reads SNHLY; CDR2 reads FYNNEI. CDR3 length: 14 amino acids. J was trimmed by 6 bases and V by 4 bases; bases with no gene match: 3. The CDR3 is CASSGDRGRDGYTF. The CDR3 DNA is TGTGCCAGCAGTGGGGACAGGGGGCGCGATGGCTACACCTTC.

The chain is built from TRBV28 and TRBJ1-2; possible D gene TRBD1, 5 bases. The length of the CDR3 is 12 residues. Germline lookup yields CDR1 MDHEN and CDR2 SYDVKM. V was pared by 10 bases and J by 7 bases, with 16 bases between. CDR3 residues: CATLYQGSGYTF. The CDR3 DNA follows: TGTGCCACTTTGTACCAGGGAAGTGGCTACACCTTC.

J is TRBJ2-2 and V is TRBV19, with D unclear. The CDR3 consists of 15 residues. The V gene's germline CDR1 is LNHDA and CDR2 SQIVND (reference sequence). V gave up 8 bases and J gave up 1 base, with 14 bases separating them. CDR3 in DNA: TGTGCCAGTGGCCCCCGAGCCGTGAACACCGGGGAGCTGTTTTTT. Encoded protein: CASGPRAVNTGELFF.

This chain connects TRBV18 to TRBJ1-2; the D gene is possibly TRBD1 (5 bases). The V gene's germline CDR1 is KGHSH and CDR2 LQKENI. The V end lost 3 bases, the J end lost 6 bases, and 20 bases lay between the germline ends. The CDR3 length is 16 residues. The DNA for the CDR3 is TGTGCCAGCTCACCCCTGGACGACGGGGGGTATGATGGCTACACCTTC. Encoded protein: CASSPLDDGGYDGYTF. Complete variable domain (other parts from reference TRBV18 and TRBJ1-2): NAGVMQNPRHLVRRRGQEARLRCSPMKGHSHVYWYRQLPEEGLKFMVYLQKENIIDESGMPKERFSAEFPKEGPSILRIQQVVRGDSAAYFCASSPLDDGGYDGYTFGSGTRLTVV.

The chain employs TRBV11-3 and TRBJ2-5; the match to TRBD2 covers 10 bases. Germline CDR1 and CDR2: SGHNT and YENEEA. Trimming cost V 5 bases and J 5 bases; bases outside gene matches: 5. The CDR3 has 14 amino acids. As DNA, the CDR3 is TGTGCCAGCAGCCCAGCGGGGGGGCGGGAGACCCAGTACTTC. This gives the protein CASSPAGGRETQYF. Based on the CDR3 plus reference TRBV11-3 and TRBJ2-5, the full variable domain is EAGVVQSPRYKIIEKKQPVAFWCNPISGHNTLYWYLQNLGQGPELLIRYENEEAVDDSQLPKDRFSAERLKGVDSTLKIQPAELGDSAVYLCASSPAGGRETQYFGPGTRLLVL.

The chain is built from TRBV15 and TRBJ1-5; D is ambiguous. The CDR3 spans 16 residues. The germline CDR1 and CDR2 sequences are LNHNV and YYDKDF (reference sequence). V dropped 1 base and J dropped 0 bases, with 10 bases sitting between them. This CDR3 reads CATSRGTGSSNQPQHF. The DNA of the CDR3 is TGTGCCACCAGCAGAGGAACGGGATCTAGCAATCAGCCCCAGCATTTT. Full variable domain (rest looked up from reference TRBV15 and TRBJ1-5): DAMVIQNPRYQVTQFGKPVTLSCSQTLNHNVMYWYQQKSSQAPKLLFHYYDKDFNNEADTPDNFQSRRPNTSFCFLDIRSPGLGDTAMYLCATSRGTGSSNQPQHFGDGTRLSIL.

In its sample, this clone was seen once. The chain has TRBV2 and TRBJ2-1, with unresolved D. The CDR3 has 15 amino acids. Per the germline V gene, CDR1 is SNHLY and CDR2 is FYNNEI. With 2 bases removed from V and 0 bases from J, the gap between germline ends came to 8 bases. The CDR3 region is CASSERAVSYNEQFF. The CDR3 bases are TGTGCCAGCAGTGAAAGGGCCGTCTCCTACAATGAGCAGTTCTTC.

The V and J genes are TRBV29-1 and TRBJ1-2; D unclear. The V gene's germline CDR1 is SQVTM and CDR2 ANQGSEA. Trimming stripped 3 bases from V and 5 bases from J, with 13 bases between. This CDR3 has 13 residues. This CDR3 is CSVENPLAYGYTF. CDR3 in DNA: TGCAGCGTTGAGAATCCCTTAGCTTATGGCTACACCTTC.

This clone occurred a few times. This rearrangement joins TRBV19 to TRBJ1-1, with 7 bases identical to TRBD1. The germline gives CDR1 LNHDA, CDR2 SQIVND (reference sequence). The CDR3 is made up of 14 amino acids. J gave up 0 bases and V 4 bases, and 2 bases lay outside the gene matches. The DNA of the CDR3 is TGTGCCAGTAGTAGTACAGGGGTGAACACTGAAGCTTTCTTT. Its protein product is CASSSTGVNTEAFF.

The chain joins TRBV28 to TRBJ1-4; no reliable D call. The CDR3 contains 15 residues. Germline-derived CDR1 and CDR2 are MDHEN and SYDVKM. Trimming pared 6 bases from V and 7 bases from J, leaving 18 bases between. The CDR3 protein is CASSTAGMMTEKLFF. CDR3 coding DNA: TGTGCCAGCAGCACAGCCGGGATGATGACTGAAAAACTGTTTTTT. The full variable domain, rest sourced from reference TRBV28 and TRBJ1-4, is DVKVTQSSRYLVKRTGEKVFLECVQDMDHENMFWYRQDPGLGLRLIYFSYDVKMKEKGDIPEGYSVSREKKERFSLILESASTNQTSMYLCASSTAGMMTEKLFFGSGTQLSVL.

Only one count was recorded for this clone. This chain's CDR3 is CASSWTENSPLHF. As DNA, the CDR3 is TGTGCCAGCAGCTGGACGGAGAATTCACCCCTCCACTTT. V gene TRBV7-2 combines with J gene TRBJ1-6; no clear D. From germline, CDR1 is SGHTA and CDR2 FQGNSA. CDR3 length: 13 residues. Trimming removed 4 bases from V and 7 bases from J, with 8 bases in between.

This chain uses TRBV2 with TRBJ1-4; D gene uncertain. Germline V gene data show CDR1 as SNHLY and CDR2 as FYNNEI. This CDR3 is built from 16 residues. V lost 1 base to trimming and J lost 0 bases, with 9 bases between them. In nucleotides, the CDR3 is TGTGCCAGCAGTGAAGAGAAGGCAGCAACTAATGAAAAACTGTTTTTT. Encoded protein: CASSEEKAATNEKLFF.

V usage is TRBV10-3 and J usage is TRBJ1-3; no clear D. The length of the CDR3 is 13 residues. Trimming cost V 5 bases and J 2 bases, with 7 bases left between them. Germline loops: CDR1 ENHRY, CDR2 SYGVKD. In nucleotides, the CDR3 is TGTGCCATCAGTCGCCTCACTGGAAACACCATATATTTT. It encodes CAISRLTGNTIYF.

The gene calls are TRBV14 and TRBJ1-2; D is unresolved. CDR1 SGHDN and CDR2 FVKESK come from the germline V gene. The CDR3 runs 14 residues. V gave up 0 bases and J gave up 4 bases, with 9 bases separating them. The CDR3 region has the DNA TGTGCCAGCAGCCAAGAAGGGCTCGCCTATGGCTACACCTTC. Residues: CASSQEGLAYGYTF.

This sequence joins TRBV6-5 and TRBJ1-1, with unresolved D. CDR1 is MNHEY and CDR2 is SVGAGI in the germline V gene. The CDR3 length is 15 residues. Deletions cut 0 bases from V and 1 base from J, with 9 bases between. The CDR3 loop reads CASSYSWRQNTEAFF. CDR3 sequence (DNA): TGTGCCAGCAGTTACTCGTGGAGGCAGAACACTGAAGCTTTCTTT.

V is TRBV30 and J is TRBJ1-2, with D possibly TRBD1 on 6 matching bases. Trimming removed 1 base from V and 4 bases from J, with 13 bases in between. Per germline, CDR1 GTSNPN and CDR2 SVGIG (reference sequence). This CDR3 is 14 amino acids long. CDR3 amino acids: CAWSGTGSLYGYTF. CDR3 nucleotide sequence: TGTGCCTGGAGTGGCACAGGGTCACTCTATGGCTACACCTTC.

The chain is built from TRBV19 and TRBJ1-1, with D unclear. CDR3 size: 15 residues. The V end lost 5 bases, the J end lost 0 bases, and 13 bases lay between the germline ends. Germline V CDR1 and CDR2: LNHDA, SQIVND (reference sequence). CDR3 amino acids: CASSPETSLNTEAFF. In DNA form, the CDR3 reads TGTGCCAGTAGTCCGGAGACTTCTTTGAACACTGAAGCTTTCTTT.